What follows describes a single TCR beta chain. Antigen unknown. The CDR3 loop spans 14 amino acids. The V gene's germline CDR1 is SEHNR and CDR2 FQNEAQ (reference sequence). Trimming took off 5 bases at V and 9 bases at J, with 17 bases between the two ends. The PCR made use of 60 Vbeta and 13 Jbeta primers. Sequenced by immunoSEQ multiplex PCR; TCRdb stores in-frame clones only, minus some. The top ten clones hold roughly 4% of a sample with under 300,000 clones, about nine tenths of them seen once. This sample stems from a study of cytomegalovirus exposure and HLA in healthy donors. Study-wide findings and caveats: CMV serostatus was the only recorded immune exposure for donors. The study labeled approximately 150 TCR beta chains cytomegalovirus-associated. In vitro experiments confirmed that a few CMV-associated chains were specific for CMV antigens.

The chain employs TRBV7-9 and TRBJ2-1, with a weak D call TRBD2 (5 bases). The source is a man in his forties in good health and CMV-seropositive. The material sequenced was PBMCs. The CDR3 sequence: CASSPEGSRTEQFF. Written as DNA, the CDR3 is TGTGCCAGCAGCCCCGAGGGAAGCCGCACTGAGCAGTTCTTC.